Below, 30 T cell receptor beta chains from the same sample are listed, as sequenced in a study of response to subunit inactivated influenza vaccine. TCRdb re-called the RT-PCR reads through MiXCR, storing one row per CDR3 protein. The table lists fewer than 800,000 distinct CDR3 sequences, 15% to 17% of them singletons. The source was PBMCs from blood, collected roughly 12 days after vaccination. Every receptor here comes from a man aged 45 to 65 who received an inactivated influenza vaccine.

V usage is TRBV7-2 and J usage is TRBJ2-3; 11 bases agree with TRBD2. Germline V gene data show CDR1 as SGHTA and CDR2 as FQGNSA. V lost 4 bases to trimming and J lost 7 bases; unmatched junction nucleotides: 7. The CDR3 loop spans 15 amino acids. The CDR3 DNA follows: TGTGCCAGCAGCTCCATAGCGGGGGGGCGGTATACGCAGTATTTT. Its protein product is CASSSIAGGRYTQYF. Looking up the rest from reference TRBV7-2 and TRBJ2-3 gives the full variable domain: GAGVSQSPSNKVTEKGKDVELRCDPISGHTALYWYRQSLGQGLEFLIYFQGNSAPDKSGLPSDRFSAERTGGSVSTLTIQRTQQEDSAVYLCASSSIAGGRYTQYFGPGTRLTVL.

This clonotype was picked up a small number of times. The chain employs TRBV24-1 and TRBJ2-1; 11 bases are shared with TRBD1. The CDR3 sequence is 13 residues long. V lost 11 bases to trimming and J lost 3 bases; unmatched junction nucleotides: 2. Germline CDR1 reads KGHDR; CDR2 reads SFDVKD. The CDR3 loop is CASGTGGYNEQFF. Here the CDR3 DNA reads TGTGCCAGTGGGACAGGGGGCTACAATGAGCAGTTCTTC.

The chain couples TRBV5-6 to TRBJ2-7, with TRBD2 matching over 10 bases. Germline V gene lookup returns CDR1 SGHDT and CDR2 YYEEEE. There are 16 residues in the CDR3. The trim removed 8 bases at V and 0 bases at J, leaving 11 bases unmatched. CDR3: CASSGRASGSSYEQYF. The CDR3 nucleotides are TGTGCCAGTAGCGGTCGGGCTAGCGGGAGCTCCTACGAGCAGTACTTC.

In its sample, this clonotype was seen a few times. V gene TRBV4-2 combines with J gene TRBJ2-5, with 8 bases fitting TRBD2. Trimming cost V 1 base and J 4 bases; bases outside gene matches: 11. CDR3 length equals 17 residues. Germline CDR1 is LGHNA and CDR2 is YNFKEQ. DNA of the CDR3: TGTGCCAGCAGCCAAGTGGAGAGCGGGAGTCGTAGAGAGACCCAGTACTTC. Its translation is CASSQVESGSRRETQYF.

The chain employs TRBV12-5 and TRBJ2-1; no firm D call. This CDR3 region has 13 residues. The germline gives CDR1 LGHNT, CDR2 FRNRAP. With 1 base removed from V and 4 bases from J, the gap between germline ends came to 5 bases. This CDR3 is CASGLGQYNEQFF. The CDR3 DNA reads TGTGCTAGTGGTTTGGGGCAGTACAATGAGCAGTTCTTC.

This chain connects TRBV6-5 to TRBJ2-7; D perhaps matches TRBD1 (5 bases). Trimming left V 4 bases short and J 1 base short, with 14 bases between. This CDR3 comprises 15 residues. Germline lookup yields CDR1 MNHEY and CDR2 SVGAGI. The CDR3 DNA reads as TGTGCCAGCAGTTTCAAGGTCCAGGGATCCTACGAGCAGTACTTC. It translates to CASSFKVQGSYEQYF.

The gene calls are TRBV12-3 or TRBV12-4 and TRBJ2-7, with a weak D call TRBD1 (5 bases). This CDR3 spans 15 amino acids. V dropped 5 bases and J dropped 2 bases, with 16 bases sitting between them. The chain's CDR3 is CASSKTAFVTYEQYF. The CDR3 nucleotides read TGTGCCAGCAGTAAGACAGCTTTTGTTACCTACGAGCAGTACTTC.

The rearrangement joins TRBV10-3 to TRBJ1-1, with D perhaps matching TRBD1 (5 bases). The V end was cut by 8 bases, the J end by 11 bases, with 18 bases between. Germline CDR1 is ENHRY and CDR2 is SYGVKD. The CDR3 extends over 12 amino acids. The CDR3 DNA follows: TGTGCCATCTCCGGGACCGAGGGAGTTGCTTTCTTT. Its translation is CAISGTEGVAFF.

For the CDR3, the DNA is TGTGCCAGCAGCTTAGTTGCTAGCGGGGGTGAGACCCAGTACTTC. It is translated as CASSLVASGGETQYF. The chain is built from TRBV7-6 and TRBJ2-5, with TRBD2 matching over 10 bases. Looked up from germline, CDR1 is SGHVS and CDR2 is FNYEAQ. V shed 1 base, J shed 5 bases, and the junction held 4 bases outside the gene matches. The CDR3 extends over 15 amino acids.

This clonotype showed up many times. V gene TRBV7-2 combines with J gene TRBJ2-2; no clear D. V lost 3 bases and J 6 bases, leaving 11 bases between the germline ends. Germline V gene lookup returns CDR1 SGHTA and CDR2 FQGNSA. The length of the CDR3 is 14 residues. The DNA for the CDR3 is TGTGCCAGCAGCTTCGACAAAGGTTCCGGGGAGCTGTTTTTT. Protein product: CASSFDKGSGELFF.

The chain has TRBV7-6 and TRBJ2-5; D is unresolved. Germline CDR1 SGHVS, CDR2 FNYEAQ. The CDR3 length is 16 residues. V lost 4 bases and J 0 bases, leaving 15 bases between the germline ends. The CDR3 is CASSSTSLSYQETQYF. The DNA of the CDR3 is TGTGCCAGCAGCTCTACTTCGTTGTCGTACCAAGAGACCCAGTACTTC.

The rearrangement links TRBV10-3 to TRBJ2-5; TRBD1 agrees at 7 bases. Trimming cost V 11 bases and J 10 bases; bases outside gene matches: 13. The CDR3 loop spans 12 amino acids. CDR1 and CDR2 from the germline V gene are ENHRY and SYGVKD. Here the CDR3 reads CASGTEPGGQYF. CDR3 sequence (DNA): TGTGCCTCAGGGACAGAACCAGGAGGCCAGTACTTC.

J is TRBJ2-3 and V is TRBV20-1; D tentatively fits TRBD1 or TRBD2 (5 bases each). The CDR3 loop spans 14 amino acids. V lost 1 base and J lost 4, with 12 bases in between. Germline V gene sequence: CDR1 DFQATT, CDR2 SNEGSKA (reference sequence). CDR3 loop: CSARVGAGADTQYF. Here the CDR3 DNA reads TGCAGTGCTAGAGTCGGGGCCGGGGCAGATACGCAGTATTTT.

This clonotype was detected a few times. The chain couples TRBV29-1 to TRBJ2-7; 8 bases are shared with TRBD1. The CDR3 consists of 15 residues. V dropped 6 bases and J dropped 1; count of bases not matched to a gene: 11. The germline CDR1 and CDR2 sequences are SQVTM and ANQGSEA. Here the CDR3 reads CSVAGQGRLSYEQYF. DNA of the CDR3: TGCAGCGTCGCAGGACAGGGACGTCTTTCCTACGAGCAGTACTTC.

The J gene is TRBJ2-2, the V gene TRBV3-1; weak D call: TRBD1 (6 bases). The V end was cut by 7 bases, the J end by 4 bases, with 19 bases between. CDR1 LGHDT and CDR2 YNNKEL come from the germline V gene (reference sequence). The CDR3 covers 16 residues. DNA for the CDR3: TGTGCCAGCACCTCGAGGGGGTCCCGGGGCACCGGGGAGCTGTTTTTT. Amino acids: CASTSRGSRGTGELFF. Together with reference TRBV3-1 and TRBJ2-2, the CDR3 gives the full variable domain: DTAVSQTPKYLVTQMGNDKSIKCEQNLGHDTMYWYKQDSKKFLKIMFSYNNKELIINETVPNRFSPKSPDKAHLNLHINSLELGDSAVYFCASTSRGSRGTGELFFGEGSRLTVL.

This clonotype was recorded a few times. The chain uses TRBV6-5 and TRBJ2-3; 12 nucleotides align to TRBD2. After removal of 4 bases from V and 6 bases from J, the junction contained 8 bases not matched to a gene. CDR3 length equals 16 residues. The germline gives CDR1 MNHEY, CDR2 SVGAGI. In nucleotides, the CDR3 is TGTGCCAGCAGTTGGCAGACTAGCGGGAGTGCGGATACGCAGTATTTT. Protein: CASSWQTSGSADTQYF.

This clonotype has at least ten counts. The chain combines TRBV9 with TRBJ2-3; D assignment may be TRBD1 or TRBD2 (5 bases each). V lost 0 bases, J lost 3 bases, and 14 bases lay in between. The V gene's germline CDR1 is SGDLS and CDR2 YYNGEE. The CDR3 runs to 16 residues. CDR3 nucleotides: TGTGCCAGCAGCGTAGATCTTGGGACCGGAACAGATACGCAGTATTTT. It translates to CASSVDLGTGTDTQYF.

The V gene is TRBV29-1, the J gene TRBJ2-3, with 9 bases matching TRBD2. Germline-derived CDR1 and CDR2 are SQVTM and ANQGSEA. The V and J ends lost 6 bases and 6 bases, in that order; junction bases with no gene match: 7. This CDR3 comprises 13 residues. The CDR3 nucleotides read TGCAGCGTCTCGCGGGGGGGCCACGATACGCAGTATTTT. Its protein is CSVSRGGHDTQYF.

This clonotype was counted between two and nine times. The rearrangement uses TRBV27 and TRBJ2-4, with D hard to call. Trimming took off 3 bases at V and 5 bases at J, with 8 bases between the two ends. The germline V gene has CDR1 MNHEY and CDR2 SMNVEV (reference sequence). The CDR3 covers 13 residues. This chain's CDR3 is CASSFTVQNIQYF. CDR3 sequence (DNA): TGTGCCAGCAGTTTCACGGTCCAAAACATTCAGTACTTC.

The chain links TRBV10-3 to TRBJ2-2; D possibly corresponds to TRBD1 (6 bases). Trimming took 6 bases from V and 1 from J, leaving 9 bases between them. The germline CDR1 and CDR2 sequences are ENHRY and SYGVKD. This CDR3 is 14 amino acids long. CDR3 nucleotides: TGTGCCATCAGCAGGGGCCAGAACACCGGGGAGCTGTTTTTT. It codes for CAISRGQNTGELFF.

The V and J genes are TRBV13 and TRBJ2-6, with D tentatively TRBD1 or TRBD2 (5 bases each). Per germline, CDR1 PRHDT and CDR2 FYEKMQ (reference sequence). The CDR3 has 14 residues. V shed 4 bases and J shed 6 bases, with 10 bases lying between them. CDR3 region: CASSSSGTANVLTF. CDR3 coding DNA: TGTGCCAGCAGCTCATCCGGGACGGCCAACGTCCTGACTTTC.

The chain recombines TRBV10-3 with TRBJ1-2; 11 bases are shared with TRBD1. Unmatched junction bases numbered 5, after V lost 7 bases and J lost 4 bases. Germline CDR1 ENHRY, CDR2 SYGVKD. The CDR3 is 14 residues long. The CDR3 loop is CAINYGQGAYGYTF. The CDR3, as DNA: TGTGCCATCAATTATGGACAGGGGGCCTATGGCTACACCTTC.

This clonotype was found a few times. In nucleotides, the CDR3 is TGTGCCAGCAGCCCCTTCGGCGCTAGAACTAGCCTCTACGAGCAGTACTTC. This encodes CASSPFGARTSLYEQYF. This chain connects TRBV27 to TRBJ2-7; possible D gene TRBD2, 6 bases. This CDR3 region has 17 residues. V lost 6 bases to trimming and J lost 3 bases, with 24 bases between them. CDR1 is MNHEY, CDR2 SMNVEV, per germline (reference sequence).

This clonotype was counted ten times or more. This rearrangement joins TRBV11-2 to TRBJ2-1, with TRBD1 as a possible D gene (6 bases). The CDR3 covers 13 residues. The V end lost 5 bases, the J end lost 9 bases, and 14 bases lay between the germline ends. Germline values: CDR1 SGHAT, CDR2 FQNNGV. CDR3 sequence reads: CASSPTTGFEQFF. The CDR3 DNA reads as TGTGCCAGCAGCCCTACCACAGGGTTTGAGCAGTTCTTC.

This clonotype has ten or more counts. V gene TRBV3-1 combines with J gene TRBJ2-7; the D is unclear. V was pared by 3 bases and J by 3 bases, with 6 bases between. The CDR3 sequence is 12 residues long. From germline, CDR1 is LGHDT and CDR2 YNNKEL (reference sequence). The CDR3 coding sequence is TGTGCCAGCAGCCAGGGTCTCTACGAGCAGTACTTC. Encoded protein: CASSQGLYEQYF.

This clonotype was detected a few times. The chain carries TRBV20-1 and TRBJ2-1, with 9 bases that match TRBD2. V gave up 1 base and J gave up 6 bases; unmatched junction bases: 10. CDR1 is DFQATT, CDR2 SNEGSKA, per germline (reference sequence). The CDR3 totals 16 residues. In DNA, the CDR3 is TGCAGTGCTAGAGGGCGGGGTGCGGGGGGGCTCAATGAGCAGTTCTTC. This codes for CSARGRGAGGLNEQFF.

This chain links TRBV6-5 with TRBJ2-1; no reliable D call. Trimming took off 2 bases at V and 0 bases at J, with 8 bases between the two ends. Germline CDR1 MNHEY, CDR2 SVGAGI. This CDR3 region has 15 residues. In DNA form, the CDR3 reads TGTGCCAGCAGTTACGACATTAGCTCCTACAATGAGCAGTTCTTC. Translation gives CASSYDISSYNEQFF.

The chain employs TRBV6-1 and TRBJ2-5; 8 bases match TRBD2. CDR3 length: 14 amino acids. Germline V gene data show CDR1 as MNHNS and CDR2 as SASEGT. The junction had 10 bases not matched to a gene; V was cut back by 6 bases and J by 7 bases. The CDR3 region is CASSDKRESATQYF. CDR3 sequence (DNA): TGTGCCAGCAGCGATAAGCGGGAGTCGGCGACCCAGTACTTC.

This rearrangement joins TRBV3-1 to TRBJ1-1, with TRBD1 identical over 11 bases. The J segment lost 0 bases and the V segment lost 4 bases, leaving 1 base of the junction unmatched. Germline values: CDR1 LGHDT, CDR2 YNNKEL (reference sequence). The CDR3 length is 15 residues. This chain's CDR3 is CASSPDRGLNTEAFF. As DNA, the CDR3 is TGTGCCAGCAGCCCGGACAGGGGGCTGAACACTGAAGCTTTCTTT.

The V and J genes are TRBV7-8 and TRBJ2-2, with TRBD2 matching over 10 bases. Germline CDR1 and CDR2: SGHVS and FQNEAQ. V lost 4 bases to trimming and J lost 4 bases; unmatched junction nucleotides: 12. The CDR3 is 18 residues long. The CDR3 DNA is TGTGCCAGCAGCTCCCTAGCGGGGGCCACGGTTGGCACCGGGGAGCTGTTTTTT. This encodes CASSSLAGATVGTGELFF.